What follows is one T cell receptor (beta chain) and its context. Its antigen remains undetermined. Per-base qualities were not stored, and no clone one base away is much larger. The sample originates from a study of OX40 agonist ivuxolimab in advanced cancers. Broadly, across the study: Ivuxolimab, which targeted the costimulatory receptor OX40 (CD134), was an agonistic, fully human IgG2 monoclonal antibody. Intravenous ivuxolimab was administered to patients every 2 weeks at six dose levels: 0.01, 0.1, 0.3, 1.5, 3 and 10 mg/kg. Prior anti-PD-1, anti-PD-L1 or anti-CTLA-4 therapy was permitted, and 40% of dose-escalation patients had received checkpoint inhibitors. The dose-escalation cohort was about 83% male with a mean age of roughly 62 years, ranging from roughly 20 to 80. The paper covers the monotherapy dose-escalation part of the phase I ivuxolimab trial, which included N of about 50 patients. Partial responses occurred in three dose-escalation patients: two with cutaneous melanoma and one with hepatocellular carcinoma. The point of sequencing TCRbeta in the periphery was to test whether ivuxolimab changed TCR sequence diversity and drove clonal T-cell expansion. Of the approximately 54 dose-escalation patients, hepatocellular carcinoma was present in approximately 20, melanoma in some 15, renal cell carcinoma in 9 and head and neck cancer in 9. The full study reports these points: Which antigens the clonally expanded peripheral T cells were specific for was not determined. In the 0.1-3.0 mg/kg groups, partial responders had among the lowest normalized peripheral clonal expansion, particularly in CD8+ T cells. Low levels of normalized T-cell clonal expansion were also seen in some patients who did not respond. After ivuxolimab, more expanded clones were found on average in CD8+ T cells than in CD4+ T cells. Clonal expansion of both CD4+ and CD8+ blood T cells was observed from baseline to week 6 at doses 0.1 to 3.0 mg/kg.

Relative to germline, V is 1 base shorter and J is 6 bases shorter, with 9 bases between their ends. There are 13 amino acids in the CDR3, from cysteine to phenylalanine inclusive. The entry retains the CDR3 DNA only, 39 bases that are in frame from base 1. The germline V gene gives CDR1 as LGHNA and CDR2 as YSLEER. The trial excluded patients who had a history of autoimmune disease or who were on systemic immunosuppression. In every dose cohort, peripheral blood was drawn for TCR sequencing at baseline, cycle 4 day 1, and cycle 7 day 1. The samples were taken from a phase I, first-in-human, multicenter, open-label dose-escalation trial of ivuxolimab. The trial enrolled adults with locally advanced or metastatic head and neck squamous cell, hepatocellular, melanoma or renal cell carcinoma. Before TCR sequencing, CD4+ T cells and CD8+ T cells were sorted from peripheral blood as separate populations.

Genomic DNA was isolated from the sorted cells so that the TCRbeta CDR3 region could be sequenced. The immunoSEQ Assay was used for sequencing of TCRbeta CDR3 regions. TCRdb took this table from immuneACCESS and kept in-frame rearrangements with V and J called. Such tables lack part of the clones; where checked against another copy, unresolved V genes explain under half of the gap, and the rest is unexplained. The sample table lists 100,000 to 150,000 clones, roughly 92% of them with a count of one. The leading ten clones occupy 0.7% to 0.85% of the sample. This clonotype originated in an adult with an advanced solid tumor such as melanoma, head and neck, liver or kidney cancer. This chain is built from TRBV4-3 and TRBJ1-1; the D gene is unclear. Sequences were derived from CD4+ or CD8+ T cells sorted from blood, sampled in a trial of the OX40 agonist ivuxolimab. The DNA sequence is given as TGCGCCAGCAGCCAAGGGTATGGGCCTGAAGCTTTCTTT. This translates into CASSQGYGPEAFF.